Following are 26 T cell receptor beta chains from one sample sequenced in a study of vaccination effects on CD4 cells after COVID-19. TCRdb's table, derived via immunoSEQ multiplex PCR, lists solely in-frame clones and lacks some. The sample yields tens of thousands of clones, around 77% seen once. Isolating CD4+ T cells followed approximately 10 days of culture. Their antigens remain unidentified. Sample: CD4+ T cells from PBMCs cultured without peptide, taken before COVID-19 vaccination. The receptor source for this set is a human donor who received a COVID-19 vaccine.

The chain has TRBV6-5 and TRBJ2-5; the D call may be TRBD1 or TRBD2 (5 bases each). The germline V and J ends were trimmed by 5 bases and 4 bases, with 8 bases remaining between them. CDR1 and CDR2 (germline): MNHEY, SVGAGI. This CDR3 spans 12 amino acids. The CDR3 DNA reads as TGTGCCAGCAGTCCTGGGGGAGAGACCCAGTACTTC. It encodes CASSPGGETQYF.

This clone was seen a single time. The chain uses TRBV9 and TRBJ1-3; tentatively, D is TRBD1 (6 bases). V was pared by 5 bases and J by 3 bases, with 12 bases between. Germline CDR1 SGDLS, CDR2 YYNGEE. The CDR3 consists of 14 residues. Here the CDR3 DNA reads TGTGCCAGCAGAGGTTCGGACAGTGGAAACACCATATATTTT. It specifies CASRGSDSGNTIYF.

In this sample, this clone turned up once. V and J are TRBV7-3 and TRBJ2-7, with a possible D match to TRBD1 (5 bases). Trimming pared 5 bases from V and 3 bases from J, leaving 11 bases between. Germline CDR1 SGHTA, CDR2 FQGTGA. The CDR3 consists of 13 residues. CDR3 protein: CASSGAWDYEQYV. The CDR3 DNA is TGTGCCAGCAGCGGGGCTTGGGACTACGAGCAGTACGTC.

DNA for the CDR3: TGTGCCAGCAGTGAAAGCCCACCCGGCACAGATACGCAGTATTTT. It translates to CASSESPPGTDTQYF. The chain has TRBV2 and TRBJ2-3; D remains unclear. From germline, CDR1 is SNHLY and CDR2 FYNNEI. Trimming took off 2 bases at V and 1 base at J, with 10 bases between the two ends. The CDR3 length is 15 residues.

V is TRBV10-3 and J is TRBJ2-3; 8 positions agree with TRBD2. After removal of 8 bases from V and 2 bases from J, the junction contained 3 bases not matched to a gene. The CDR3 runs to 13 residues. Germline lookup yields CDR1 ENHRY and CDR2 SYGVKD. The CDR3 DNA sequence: TGTGCCATCGGTAGCGGGGACACAGATACGCAGTATTTT. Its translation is CAIGSGDTDTQYF.

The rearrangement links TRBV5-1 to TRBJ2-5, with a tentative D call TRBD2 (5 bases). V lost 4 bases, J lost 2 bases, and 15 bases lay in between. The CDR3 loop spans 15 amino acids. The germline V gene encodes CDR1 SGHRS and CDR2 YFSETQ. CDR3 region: CASSRIASSQETQYF. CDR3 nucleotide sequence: TGCGCCAGCAGCCGGATAGCGAGCTCTCAAGAGACCCAGTACTTC.

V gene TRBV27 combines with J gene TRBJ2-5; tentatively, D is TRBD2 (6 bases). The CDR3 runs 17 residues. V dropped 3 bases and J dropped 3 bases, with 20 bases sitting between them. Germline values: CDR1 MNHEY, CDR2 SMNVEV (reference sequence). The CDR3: CASSFRGRRGSEETQYF. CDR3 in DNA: TGTGCCAGCAGTTTCCGTGGACGGAGGGGATCTGAAGAGACCCAGTACTTC.

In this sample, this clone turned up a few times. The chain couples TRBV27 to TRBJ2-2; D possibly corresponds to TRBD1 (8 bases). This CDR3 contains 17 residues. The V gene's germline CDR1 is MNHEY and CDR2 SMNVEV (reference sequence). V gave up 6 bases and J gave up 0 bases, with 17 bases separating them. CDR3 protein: CASRTRTGRANTGELFF. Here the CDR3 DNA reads TGTGCCAGCAGAACTCGGACAGGGAGGGCGAACACCGGGGAGCTGTTTTTT.

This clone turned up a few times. Written as DNA, the CDR3 is TGTGCCAGCTCACCCCCTGCCAATGAGCAGTTCTTC. Its translation: CASSPPANEQFF. The chain couples TRBV18 to TRBJ2-1; D unclear. Germline loops: CDR1 KGHSH, CDR2 LQKENI. Trimming stripped 3 bases from V and 6 bases from J, with 6 bases between. The CDR3 contains 12 residues.

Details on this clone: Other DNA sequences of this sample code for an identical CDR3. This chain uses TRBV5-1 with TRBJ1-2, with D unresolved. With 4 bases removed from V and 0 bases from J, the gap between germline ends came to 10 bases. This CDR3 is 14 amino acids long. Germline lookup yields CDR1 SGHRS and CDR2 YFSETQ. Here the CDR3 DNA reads TGCGCCAGCAGCCTGGAGGCAGCTAACTATGGCTACACCTTC. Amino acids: CASSLEAANYGYTF.

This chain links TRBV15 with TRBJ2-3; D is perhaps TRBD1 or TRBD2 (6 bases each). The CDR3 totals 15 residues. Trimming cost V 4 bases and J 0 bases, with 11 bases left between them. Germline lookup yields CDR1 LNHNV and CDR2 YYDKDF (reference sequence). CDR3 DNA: TGTGCCACCAGCATTAAGGGGGGCAGCACAGATACGCAGTATTTT. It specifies CATSIKGGSTDTQYF.

In nucleotides, the CDR3 is TGTGCCAGCAGTTACTCGTCGGAGTCCATTCAGTACTTC. It specifies CASSYSSESIQYF. The chain combines TRBV6-5 with TRBJ2-4; D uncertain. Germline V gene data show CDR1 as MNHEY and CDR2 as SVGAGI. This CDR3 has 13 amino acids. Trimming took 0 bases from V and 9 from J, leaving 9 bases between them.

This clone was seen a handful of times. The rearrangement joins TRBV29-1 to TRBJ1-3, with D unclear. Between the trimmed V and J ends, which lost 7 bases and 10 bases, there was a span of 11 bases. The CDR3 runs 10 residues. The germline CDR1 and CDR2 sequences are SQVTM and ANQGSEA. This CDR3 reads CSGYDGTIYF. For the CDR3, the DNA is TGCAGCGGTTACGACGGGACCATATATTTT. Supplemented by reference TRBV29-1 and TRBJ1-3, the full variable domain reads SAVISQKPSRDICQRGTSLTIQCQVDSQVTMMFWYRQQPGQSLTLIATANQGSEATYESGFVIDKFPISRPNLTFSTLTVSNMSPEDSSIYLCSGYDGTIYFGEGSWLTVV.

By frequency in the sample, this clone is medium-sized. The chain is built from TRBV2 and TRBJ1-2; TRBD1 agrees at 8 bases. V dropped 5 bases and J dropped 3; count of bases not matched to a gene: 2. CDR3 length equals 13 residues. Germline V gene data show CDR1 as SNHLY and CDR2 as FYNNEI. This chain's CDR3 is CASSSTGDYGYTF. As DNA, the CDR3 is TGTGCCAGCAGTTCGACAGGGGACTATGGCTACACCTTC.

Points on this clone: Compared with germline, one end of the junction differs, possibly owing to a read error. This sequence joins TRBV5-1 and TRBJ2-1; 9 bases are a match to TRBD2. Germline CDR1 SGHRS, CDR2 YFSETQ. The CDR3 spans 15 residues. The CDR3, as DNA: TGCGCCAGCAGCTTAACTAGCGGGTCCTTCAATGAGCAGTTCTTC. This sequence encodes CASSLTSGSFNEQFF.

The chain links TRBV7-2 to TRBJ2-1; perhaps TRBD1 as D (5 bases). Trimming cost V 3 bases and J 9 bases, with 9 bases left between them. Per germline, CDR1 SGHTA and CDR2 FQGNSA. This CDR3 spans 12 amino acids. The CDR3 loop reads CASSFGQGEQFF. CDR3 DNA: TGTGCCAGCAGCTTCGGTCAGGGTGAGCAGTTCTTC.

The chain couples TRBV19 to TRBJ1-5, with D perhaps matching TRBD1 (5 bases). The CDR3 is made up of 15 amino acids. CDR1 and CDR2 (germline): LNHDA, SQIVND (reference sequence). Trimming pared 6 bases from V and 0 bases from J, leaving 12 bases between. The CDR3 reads CASSRGRYSNQPQHF. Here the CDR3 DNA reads TGTGCCAGTAGCCGGGGACGGTATAGCAATCAGCCCCAGCATTTT.

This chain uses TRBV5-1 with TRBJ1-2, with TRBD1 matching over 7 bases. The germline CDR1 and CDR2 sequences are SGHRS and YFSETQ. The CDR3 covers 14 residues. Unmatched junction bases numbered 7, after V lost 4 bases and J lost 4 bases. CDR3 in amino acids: CASSVDRVGYGYTF. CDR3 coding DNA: TGCGCCAGCAGCGTTGACAGGGTAGGCTATGGCTACACCTTC.

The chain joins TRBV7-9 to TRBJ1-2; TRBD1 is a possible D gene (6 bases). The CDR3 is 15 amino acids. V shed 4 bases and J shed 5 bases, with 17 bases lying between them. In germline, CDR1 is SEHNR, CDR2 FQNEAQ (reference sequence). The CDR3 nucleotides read TGTGCCAGCAGCTCAATCGACAGGCTCTTGTATGGCTACACCTTC. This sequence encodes CASSSIDRLLYGYTF. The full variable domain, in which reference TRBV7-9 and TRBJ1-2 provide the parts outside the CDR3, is DTGVSQNPRHKITKRGQNVTFRCDPISEHNRLYWYRQTLGQGPEFLTYFQNEAQLEKSRLLSDRFSAERPKGSFSTLEIQRTEQGDSAMYLCASSSIDRLLYGYTFGSGTRLTVV.

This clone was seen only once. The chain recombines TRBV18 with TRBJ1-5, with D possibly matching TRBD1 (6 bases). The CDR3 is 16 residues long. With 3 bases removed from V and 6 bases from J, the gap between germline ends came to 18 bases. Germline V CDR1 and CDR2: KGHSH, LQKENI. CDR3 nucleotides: TGTGCCAGCTCACCCATCCCCCCGGGGGCTGGTCAGCCCCAGCATTTT. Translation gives CASSPIPPGAGQPQHF.

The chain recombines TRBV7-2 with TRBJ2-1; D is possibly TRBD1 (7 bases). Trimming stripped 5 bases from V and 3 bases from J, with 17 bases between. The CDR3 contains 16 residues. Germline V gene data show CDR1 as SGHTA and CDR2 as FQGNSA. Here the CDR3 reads CASSKRAGGLYNEQFF. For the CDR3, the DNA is TGTGCCAGCAGCAAACGGGCAGGGGGACTCTACAATGAGCAGTTCTTC.

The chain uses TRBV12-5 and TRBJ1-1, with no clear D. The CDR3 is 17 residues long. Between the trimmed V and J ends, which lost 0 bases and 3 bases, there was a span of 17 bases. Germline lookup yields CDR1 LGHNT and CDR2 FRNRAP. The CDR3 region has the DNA TGTGCTAGTGGTTTGGTACTACGGGGAAGTGGAGACACTGAAGCTTTCTTT. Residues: CASGLVLRGSGDTEAFF.

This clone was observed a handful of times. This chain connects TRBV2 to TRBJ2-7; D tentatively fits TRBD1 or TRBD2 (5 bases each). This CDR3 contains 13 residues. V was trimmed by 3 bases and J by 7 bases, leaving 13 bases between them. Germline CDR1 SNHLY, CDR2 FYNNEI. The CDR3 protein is CASSDRGVGEQYV. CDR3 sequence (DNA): TGTGCCAGCAGTGATCGAGGGGTTGGAGAGCAGTACGTC.

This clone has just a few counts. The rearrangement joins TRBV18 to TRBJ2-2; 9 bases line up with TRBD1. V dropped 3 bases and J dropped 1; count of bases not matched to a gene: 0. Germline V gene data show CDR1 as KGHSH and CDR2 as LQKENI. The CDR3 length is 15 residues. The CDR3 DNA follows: TGTGCCAGCTCACCGGGACAGGGGAACACCGGGGAGCTGTTTTTT. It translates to CASSPGQGNTGELFF. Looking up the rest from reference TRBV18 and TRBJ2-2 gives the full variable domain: NAGVMQNPRHLVRRRGQEARLRCSPMKGHSHVYWYRQLPEEGLKFMVYLQKENIIDESGMPKERFSAEFPKEGPSILRIQQVVRGDSAAYFCASSPGQGNTGELFFGEGSRLTVL.

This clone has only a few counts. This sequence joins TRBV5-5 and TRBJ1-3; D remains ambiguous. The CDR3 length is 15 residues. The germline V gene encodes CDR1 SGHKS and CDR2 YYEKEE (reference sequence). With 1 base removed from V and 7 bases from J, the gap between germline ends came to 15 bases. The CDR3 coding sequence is TGTGCCAGCAGCTTGAAGGCGGTGGCGGGGAACACCATATATTTT. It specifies CASSLKAVAGNTIYF.

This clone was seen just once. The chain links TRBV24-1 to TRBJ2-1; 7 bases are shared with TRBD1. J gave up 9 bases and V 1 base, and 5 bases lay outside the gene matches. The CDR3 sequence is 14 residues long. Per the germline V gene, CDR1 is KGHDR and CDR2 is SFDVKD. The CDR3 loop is CATSDFQGGGEQFF. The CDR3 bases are TGTGCCACCAGTGATTTTCAAGGGGGCGGTGAGCAGTTCTTC.